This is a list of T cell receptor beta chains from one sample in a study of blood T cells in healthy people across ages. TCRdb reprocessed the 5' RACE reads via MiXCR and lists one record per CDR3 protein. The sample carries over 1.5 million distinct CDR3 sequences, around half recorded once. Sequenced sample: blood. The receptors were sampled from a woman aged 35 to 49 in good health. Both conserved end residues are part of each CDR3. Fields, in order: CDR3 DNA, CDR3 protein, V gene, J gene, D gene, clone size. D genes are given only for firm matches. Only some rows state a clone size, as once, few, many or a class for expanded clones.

cdr3_nt: TGTGCCAGCAGCTTAGCCGGACAGGGTTCTATAGGTACAGATACGCAGTATTTT
cdr3_aa: CASSLAGQGSIGTDTQYF
v_call: TRBV7-2
j_call: TRBJ2-3
d_call: TRBD1
clone_size: .

cdr3_nt: TGTGCCAGCAGCGGGCTGGGGGAGGAGTACACGGATACGCAGTATTTT
cdr3_aa: CASSGLGEEYTDTQYF
v_call: TRBV5-4
j_call: TRBJ2-3
d_call: .
clone_size: once

cdr3_nt: TGTGCCAGCAGTTTTTGGACAGGGGAGGGTCAGGCAGATACGCAGTATTTT
cdr3_aa: CASSFWTGEGQADTQYF
v_call: TRBV12-3/TRBV12-4
j_call: TRBJ2-3
d_call: TRBD1
clone_size: .

cdr3_nt: TGCGCCAGCAGCCGCGGATCTTCTAGCACAGATACGCAGTATTTT
cdr3_aa: CASSRGSSSTDTQYF
v_call: TRBV5-1
j_call: TRBJ2-3
d_call: .
clone_size: .

cdr3_nt: TGCAGCGTTAGGACTAGCGGGGGAGAGACCCAGTACTTC
cdr3_aa: CSVRTSGGETQYF
v_call: TRBV29-1
j_call: TRBJ2-5
d_call: TRBD2
clone_size: .

cdr3_nt: TGTGCCAGCAGTTCCCCCGGGACTAGCGGGCCTTACCCCACAGATACGCAGTATTTT
cdr3_aa: CASSSPGTSGPYPTDTQYF
v_call: TRBV7-9
j_call: TRBJ2-3
d_call: TRBD2
clone_size: few

cdr3_nt: TGCGCCAGCAGCCAAAGGCTAACGGCGGGGATGGAGACCCAGTACTTC
cdr3_aa: CASSQRLTAGMETQYF
v_call: TRBV4-1
j_call: TRBJ2-5
d_call: .
clone_size: .

cdr3_nt: TGTGCCAGCAGCGAAGCGGGGTGGGCAGATACGCAGTATTTT
cdr3_aa: CASSEAGWADTQYF
v_call: TRBV5-6
j_call: TRBJ2-3
d_call: TRBD2
clone_size: .

cdr3_nt: TGTGCCAGCAGGGGGGATTTCCGGAACACTGAAGCTTTCTTT
cdr3_aa: CASRGDFRNTEAFF
v_call: TRBV6-6
j_call: TRBJ1-1
d_call: .
clone_size: .

cdr3_nt: TGTGCCAGCAGACACAAACCCGCAGGAGAGCAGTACTTC
cdr3_aa: CASRHKPAGEQYF
v_call: TRBV6-6
j_call: TRBJ2-7
d_call: .
clone_size: few

cdr3_nt: TGTGCCAGCAGCCAACGTCGGACAGGGGTCGGGGAGACCCAGTACTTC
cdr3_aa: CASSQRRTGVGETQYF
v_call: TRBV3-1
j_call: TRBJ2-5
d_call: TRBD1
clone_size: once

cdr3_nt: TGCAGTGCTAGAGATGTTCAGACAGATACGCAGTATTTT
cdr3_aa: CSARDVQTDTQYF
v_call: TRBV20-1
j_call: TRBJ2-3
d_call: .
clone_size: .

cdr3_nt: TGCGCCAGCAGCCAAGGGCGGAGCGGGGGACCCTACAATGAGCAGTTCTTC
cdr3_aa: CASSQGRSGGPYNEQFF
v_call: TRBV4-3
j_call: TRBJ2-1
d_call: TRBD2
clone_size: .

cdr3_nt: TGCGCCAGCAGCCAAGTAATAAGATACAATGAGCAGTTCTTC
cdr3_aa: CASSQVIRYNEQFF
v_call: TRBV4-3
j_call: TRBJ2-1
d_call: .
clone_size: .

cdr3_nt: TGCAGTGCTAGAGATCAGGGACTAGCGTTCTCCCATGAGCAGTTCTTC
cdr3_aa: CSARDQGLAFSHEQFF
v_call: TRBV20-1
j_call: TRBJ2-1
d_call: TRBD2
clone_size: .

cdr3_nt: TGTGCCAGTAGTCTTACGGGGAGTAATCAAGAGACCCAGTTCTTC
cdr3_aa: CASSLTGSNQETQFF
v_call: TRBV7-3
j_call: TRBJ2-1
d_call: .
clone_size: .

cdr3_nt: TGCAGTGCTAGAGAACGGGAACAGTACTATGGCTACACCTTC
cdr3_aa: CSAREREQYYGYTF
v_call: TRBV20-1
j_call: TRBJ1-2
d_call: .
clone_size: .

cdr3_nt: TGCGCCAGCAGCTTGGATGTAGTTCACTATGGCTACACCTTC
cdr3_aa: CASSLDVVHYGYTF
v_call: TRBV5-1
j_call: TRBJ1-2
d_call: .
clone_size: .

cdr3_nt: TGTGCCAGCTCACAGAAGACCCCAGGGACGCAGTATTTT
cdr3_aa: CASSQKTPGTQYF
v_call: TRBV18
j_call: TRBJ2-3
d_call: .
clone_size: .

cdr3_nt: TGCAGTGCTTGGAACAGGGAACGGATCAACTATGGCTACACCTTC
cdr3_aa: CSAWNRERINYGYTF
v_call: TRBV20-1
j_call: TRBJ1-2
d_call: .
clone_size: .

cdr3_nt: TGTGCCAGCAGTGAAATCGGAGCTACCGAAACCGGGGGCTCTGAAAAACTGTTTTTT
cdr3_aa: CASSEIGATETGGSEKLFF
v_call: TRBV2
j_call: TRBJ1-4
d_call: .
clone_size: .

cdr3_nt: TGTGCCAGCAGCTTAGCAGGGGGACAGGGTCGTAATGGCTACACCTTC
cdr3_aa: CASSLAGGQGRNGYTF
v_call: TRBV7-2
j_call: TRBJ1-2
d_call: TRBD1
clone_size: .

cdr3_nt: TGTGCCAGCAGCGTAAGGGGCAGGGAGCTGTTTTTT
cdr3_aa: CASSVRGRELFF
v_call: TRBV9
j_call: TRBJ2-2
d_call: .
clone_size: once

cdr3_nt: TGCAGTGCTAGGGCCCCTGGACAGGGAAGATACAATGGGCAGTTCTTC
cdr3_aa: CSARAPGQGRYNGQFF
v_call: TRBV20-1
j_call: TRBJ2-1
d_call: TRBD1
clone_size: .

cdr3_nt: TGTGCCAGCAGTGTAGGGCAGGGTGGTGATGAGCAGTTCTTC
cdr3_aa: CASSVGQGGDEQFF
v_call: TRBV6-1
j_call: TRBJ2-1
d_call: .
clone_size: .

cdr3_nt: TGTGCCAGCAGCCGCAGGCGGGGGCCCATCGACGAGCAGTACTTC
cdr3_aa: CASSRRRGPIDEQYF
v_call: TRBV6-5
j_call: TRBJ2-7
d_call: .
clone_size: .

cdr3_nt: TGTGCCAGCAGTTCTGGACTGGCCCAGCATTTT
cdr3_aa: CASSSGLAQHF
v_call: TRBV28
j_call: TRBJ1-5
d_call: .
clone_size: .

cdr3_nt: TGTGCCAGCAGCTTAGGCAGGGGATCGTCAACTAATGAAAAACTGTTTTTT
cdr3_aa: CASSLGRGSSTNEKLFF
v_call: TRBV7-2
j_call: TRBJ1-4
d_call: .
clone_size: .

cdr3_nt: TGTGCCAGCAGCCCCCTGAGTAACAATGAGCAGTTCTTC
cdr3_aa: CASSPLSNNEQFF
v_call: TRBV9
j_call: TRBJ2-1
d_call: .
clone_size: few

cdr3_nt: TGTGCCAGCAGTTTAGACGGGGGGAATGAGCAGTTCTTC
cdr3_aa: CASSLDGGNEQFF
v_call: TRBV28
j_call: TRBJ2-1
d_call: TRBD2
clone_size: many

cdr3_nt: TGTGCCAGCAGCCAAGAGGGACTAGCGGGGGAAGTCTCCTACAATGAGCAGTTCTTC
cdr3_aa: CASSQEGLAGEVSYNEQFF
v_call: TRBV3-1
j_call: TRBJ2-1
d_call: TRBD2
clone_size: .

cdr3_nt: TGTGCCAGCAGCTTAGCTGGACAGGGGGCGTCTGGGGCCAACGTCCTGACTTTC
cdr3_aa: CASSLAGQGASGANVLTF
v_call: TRBV7-2
j_call: TRBJ2-6
d_call: TRBD1
clone_size: .

cdr3_nt: TGTGCCAGCAGGGGAGGGGGGGCCCAATATAGCAATGAGCAGTTCTTC
cdr3_aa: CASRGGGAQYSNEQFF
v_call: TRBV6-5
j_call: TRBJ2-1
d_call: .
clone_size: few

cdr3_nt: TGTGCCAGCAGCGTAGCAGTAGCCCCAGGCAGGGGGCAGAGCTATGGCTACACCTTC
cdr3_aa: CASSVAVAPGRGQSYGYTF
v_call: TRBV9
j_call: TRBJ1-2
d_call: TRBD1
clone_size: .

cdr3_nt: TGTGCCAGCAGCTTAGAATCTGGGTGGAATGAAAAACTGTTTTTT
cdr3_aa: CASSLESGWNEKLFF
v_call: TRBV7-2
j_call: TRBJ1-4
d_call: .
clone_size: .

cdr3_nt: TGTGCCAGCAGCTCTCACCCGGTACAGGGCTCCTACAATGAGCAGTTCTTC
cdr3_aa: CASSSHPVQGSYNEQFF
v_call: TRBV7-2
j_call: TRBJ2-1
d_call: .
clone_size: few

cdr3_nt: TGTGCCACCAGTGATTTGAGAGGCGGAATCCCCTCCTACGAGCAGTACTTC
cdr3_aa: CATSDLRGGIPSYEQYF
v_call: TRBV24-1
j_call: TRBJ2-7
d_call: .
clone_size: .

cdr3_nt: TGTGCCAGCAGCCGGATGCGGGACAGAACCTACGAGCAGTACTTC
cdr3_aa: CASSRMRDRTYEQYF
v_call: TRBV6-2/TRBV6-3
j_call: TRBJ2-7
d_call: .
clone_size: .

cdr3_nt: TGTGCCAGCAGCGGGGAAGGTCGACAGGGTTTAGACCCTTTCAGGGCCTACGAGCAGTACTTC
cdr3_aa: CASSGEGRQGLDPFRAYEQYF
v_call: TRBV5-5
j_call: TRBJ2-7
d_call: TRBD1
clone_size: few

cdr3_nt: TGTGCCAGCAGTTCCATAACACGGTTGAACACTGAAGCTTTCTTT
cdr3_aa: CASSSITRLNTEAFF
v_call: TRBV6-5
j_call: TRBJ1-1
d_call: .
clone_size: once

cdr3_nt: TGCGCCAGCAGCGGGGCGGGCGGCCAAGATACGCAGTATTTT
cdr3_aa: CASSGAGGQDTQYF
v_call: TRBV5-1
j_call: TRBJ2-3
d_call: .
clone_size: .

cdr3_nt: TGTGCCAGCAGTTTCTTTGTCGGGGGGCAGAGGAATCAGCCCCAGCATTTT
cdr3_aa: CASSFFVGGQRNQPQHF
v_call: TRBV12-3/TRBV12-4
j_call: TRBJ1-5
d_call: .
clone_size: .

cdr3_nt: TGCAGTGCTAGAGTCCGGACAGGGGAGAACACCTTC
cdr3_aa: CSARVRTGENTF
v_call: TRBV20-1
j_call: TRBJ1-2
d_call: TRBD1
clone_size: .

cdr3_nt: TGTGCCAGCAGCTACGGCGGGACCGGGGGGGGCAATGGCTACACCTTC
cdr3_aa: CASSYGGTGGGNGYTF
v_call: TRBV7-2
j_call: TRBJ1-2
d_call: .
clone_size: .

cdr3_nt: TGCGCCAGCAGCCTTAGCGGGGGGGAAAGGAATGAGCAGTACTTC
cdr3_aa: CASSLSGGERNEQYF
v_call: TRBV4-3
j_call: TRBJ2-7
d_call: TRBD2
clone_size: .

cdr3_nt: TGCAGTGCAAGACCCGGGACAGGGTATGGCTACACCTTC
cdr3_aa: CSARPGTGYGYTF
v_call: TRBV20-1
j_call: TRBJ1-2
d_call: TRBD1
clone_size: .